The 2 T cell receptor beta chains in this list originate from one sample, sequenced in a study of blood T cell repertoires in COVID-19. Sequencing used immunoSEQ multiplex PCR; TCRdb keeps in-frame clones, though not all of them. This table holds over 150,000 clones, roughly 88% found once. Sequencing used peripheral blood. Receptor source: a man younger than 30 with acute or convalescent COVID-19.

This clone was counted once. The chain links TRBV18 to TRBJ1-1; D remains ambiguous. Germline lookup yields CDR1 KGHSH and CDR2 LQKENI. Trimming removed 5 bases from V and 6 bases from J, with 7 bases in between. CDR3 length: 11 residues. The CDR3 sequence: CASSEGAEAFF. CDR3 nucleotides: TGTGCCAGCTCAGAGGGCGCTGAAGCTTTCTTT.

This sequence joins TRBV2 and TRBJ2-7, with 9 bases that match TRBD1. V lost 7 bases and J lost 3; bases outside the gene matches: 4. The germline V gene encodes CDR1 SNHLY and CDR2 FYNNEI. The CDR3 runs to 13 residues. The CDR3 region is CASIDRGDYEQYF. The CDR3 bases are TGTGCCAGCATTGACAGGGGGGACTACGAGCAGTACTTC.